This T cell receptor beta chain was recovered during a study of T cells in Graves' hyperthyroidism and ophthalmopathy. Study-level information: Peripheral blood was collected at initial diagnosis, before any treatment. Study-level results: The blood repertoire included most of the expanded thyroid clonotypes above 0.001.

Exclusions: uncontrolled infection, other autoimmune disease, pregnancy, lactation. RNA transcripts gave rise to amplified TCR beta CDR3 regions. RT-PCR in the first round (using the HTBI primer set) targeted the TCR CDR3. Using its own MiXCR run on the multiplex PCR reads, TCRdb lists one record per CDR3 protein. The data hold 550,000 to 650,000 distinct CDR3 sequences, with 14% observed a single time. This clonotype has just a few counts. Its antigen remains unidentified. The CDR3 spans 12 residues. Looked up from germline, CDR1 is SQVTM and CDR2 is ANQGSEA. V shed 7 bases and J shed 0 bases, with 7 bases lying between them.

The chain employs TRBV29-1 and TRBJ1-3; D remains unclear. The clonotype comes from a woman aged 25 to 39 with Graves' hyperthyroidism that later progressed to Graves' ophthalmopathy. The source material was blood. The CDR3 DNA follows: TGCAGCGGGGCGGTCTCTGGAAACACCATATATTTT. Amino acid sequence: CSGAVSGNTIYF.